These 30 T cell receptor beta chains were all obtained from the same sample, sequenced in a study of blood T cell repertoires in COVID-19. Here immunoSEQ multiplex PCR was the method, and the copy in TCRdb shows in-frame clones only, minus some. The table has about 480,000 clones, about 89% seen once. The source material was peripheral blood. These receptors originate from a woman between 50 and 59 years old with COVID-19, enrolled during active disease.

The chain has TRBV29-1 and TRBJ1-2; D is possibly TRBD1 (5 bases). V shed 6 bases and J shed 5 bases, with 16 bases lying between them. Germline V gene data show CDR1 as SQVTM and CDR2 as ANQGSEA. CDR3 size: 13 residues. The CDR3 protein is CSVEGWRGYGYTF. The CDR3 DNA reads TGCAGCGTCGAGGGGTGGAGGGGTTATGGCTACACCTTC.

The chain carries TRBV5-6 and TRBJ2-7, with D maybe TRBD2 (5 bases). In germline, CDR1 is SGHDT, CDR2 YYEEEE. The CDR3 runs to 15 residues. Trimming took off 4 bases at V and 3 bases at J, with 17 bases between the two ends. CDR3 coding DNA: TGTGCCAGCAGCGGCGAGGCGGGTGACTACTACGAGCAGTACTTC. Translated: CASSGEAGDYYEQYF.

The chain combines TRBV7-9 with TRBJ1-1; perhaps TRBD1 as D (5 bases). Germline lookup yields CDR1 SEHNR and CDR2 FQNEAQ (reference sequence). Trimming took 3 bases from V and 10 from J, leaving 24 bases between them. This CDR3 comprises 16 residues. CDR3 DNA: TGTGCCAGCAGCTTCCACCAGGCCCGGGGGTATAGGGGAGCTTTCTTT. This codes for CASSFHQARGYRGAFF. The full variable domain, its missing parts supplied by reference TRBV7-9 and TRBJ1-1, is DTGVSQNPRHKITKRGQNVTFRCDPISEHNRLYWYRQTLGQGPEFLTYFQNEAQLEKSRLLSDRFSAERPKGSFSTLEIQRTEQGDSAMYLCASSFHQARGYRGAFFGQGTRLTVV.

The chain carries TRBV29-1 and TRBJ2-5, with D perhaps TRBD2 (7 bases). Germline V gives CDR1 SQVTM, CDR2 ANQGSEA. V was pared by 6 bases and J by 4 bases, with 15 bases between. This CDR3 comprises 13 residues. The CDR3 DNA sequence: TGCAGCGTCGTTTTAGGGGGGGGAGAGACCCAGTACTTC. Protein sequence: CSVVLGGGETQYF.

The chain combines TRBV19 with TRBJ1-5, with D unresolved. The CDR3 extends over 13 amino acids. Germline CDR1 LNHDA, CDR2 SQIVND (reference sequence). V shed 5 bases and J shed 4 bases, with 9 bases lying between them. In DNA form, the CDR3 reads TGTGCCAGTAGTTACAGTGGAAATCAGCCCCAGCATTTT. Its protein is CASSYSGNQPQHF.

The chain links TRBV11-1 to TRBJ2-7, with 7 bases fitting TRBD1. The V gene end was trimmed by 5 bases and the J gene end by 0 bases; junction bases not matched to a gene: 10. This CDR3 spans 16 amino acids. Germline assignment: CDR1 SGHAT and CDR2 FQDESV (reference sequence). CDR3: CASSLGGQLISYEQYF. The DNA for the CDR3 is TGTGCCAGCAGCCTAGGGGGACAGCTTATCTCCTACGAGCAGTACTTC.

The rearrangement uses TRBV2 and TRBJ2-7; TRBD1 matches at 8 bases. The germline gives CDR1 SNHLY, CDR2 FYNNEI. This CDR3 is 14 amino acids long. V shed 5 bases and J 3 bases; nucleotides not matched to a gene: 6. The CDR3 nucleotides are TGTGCCAGCAGTCCCCGACAGGGGAGCTACGAGCAGTACTTC. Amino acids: CASSPRQGSYEQYF. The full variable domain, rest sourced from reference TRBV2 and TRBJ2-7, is EPEVTQTPSHQVTQMGQEVILRCVPISNHLYFYWYRQILGQKVEFLVSFYNNEISEKSEIFDDQFSVERPDGSNFTLKIRSTKLEDSAMYFCASSPRQGSYEQYFGPGTRLTVT.

The CDR3 bases are TGTGCCAGCAGCCCGGGGTGGGGGGACAGCAATCAGCCCCAGCATTTT. Translated: CASSPGWGDSNQPQHF. The V gene is TRBV7-6, the J gene TRBJ1-5; possible D gene TRBD1, 5 bases. In germline, CDR1 is SGHVS, CDR2 FNYEAQ. This CDR3 contains 16 residues. The V end lost 5 bases, the J end lost 1 base, and 15 bases lay between the germline ends.

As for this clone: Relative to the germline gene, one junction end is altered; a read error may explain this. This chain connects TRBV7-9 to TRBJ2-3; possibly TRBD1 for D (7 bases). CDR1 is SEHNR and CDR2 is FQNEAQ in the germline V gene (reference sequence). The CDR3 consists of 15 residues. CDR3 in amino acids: CGLRDSYGNTDTQYF. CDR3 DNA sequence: TGCGGGTTGCGGGACAGCTACGGGAACACAGATACGCAGTATTTT.

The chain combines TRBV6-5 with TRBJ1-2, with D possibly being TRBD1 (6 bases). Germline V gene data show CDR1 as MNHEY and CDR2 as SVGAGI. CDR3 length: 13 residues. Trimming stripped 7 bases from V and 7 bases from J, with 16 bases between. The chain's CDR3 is CASTEGGEGGYTF. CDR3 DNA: TGTGCCAGCACCGAAGGGGGGGAGGGTGGCTACACCTTC.

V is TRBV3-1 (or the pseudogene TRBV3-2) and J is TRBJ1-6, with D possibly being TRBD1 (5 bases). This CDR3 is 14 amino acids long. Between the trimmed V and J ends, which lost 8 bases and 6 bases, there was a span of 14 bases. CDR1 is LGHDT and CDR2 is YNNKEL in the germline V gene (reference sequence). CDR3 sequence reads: CASSNRQSNSPLHF. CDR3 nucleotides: TGTGCCAGCTCCAACCGACAGTCTAATTCACCCCTCCACTTT.

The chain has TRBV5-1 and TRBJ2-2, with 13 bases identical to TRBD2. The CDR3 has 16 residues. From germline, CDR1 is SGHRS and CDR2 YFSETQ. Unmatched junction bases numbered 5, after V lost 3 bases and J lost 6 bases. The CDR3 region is CASSWGLAGTAGELFF. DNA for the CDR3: TGCGCCAGCAGCTGGGGACTAGCGGGAACGGCCGGGGAGCTGTTTTTT.

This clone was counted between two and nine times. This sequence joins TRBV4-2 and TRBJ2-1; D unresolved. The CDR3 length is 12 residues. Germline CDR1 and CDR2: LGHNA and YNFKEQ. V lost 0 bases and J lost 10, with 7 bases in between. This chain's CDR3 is CASSQDLGEQFF. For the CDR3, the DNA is TGTGCCAGCAGCCAAGATCTCGGGGAGCAGTTCTTC.

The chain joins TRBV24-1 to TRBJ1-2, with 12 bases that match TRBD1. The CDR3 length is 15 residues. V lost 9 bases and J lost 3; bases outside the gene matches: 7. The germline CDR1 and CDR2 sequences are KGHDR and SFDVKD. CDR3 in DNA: TGTGCCACCCAAAAGGGACAGGGGGCAGACTATGGCTACACCTTC. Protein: CATQKGQGADYGYTF.

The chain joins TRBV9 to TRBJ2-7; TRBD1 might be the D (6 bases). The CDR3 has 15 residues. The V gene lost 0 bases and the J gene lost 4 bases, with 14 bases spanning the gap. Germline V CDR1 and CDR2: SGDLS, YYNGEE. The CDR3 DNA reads TGTGCCAGCAGCGTAGGAGGGGGTGGTGTTTACGAGCAGTACTTC. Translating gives CASSVGGGGVYEQYF.

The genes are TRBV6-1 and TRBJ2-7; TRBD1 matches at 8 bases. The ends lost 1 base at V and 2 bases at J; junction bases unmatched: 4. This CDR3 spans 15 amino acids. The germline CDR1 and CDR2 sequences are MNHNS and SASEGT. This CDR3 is CASSEDRDRTYEQYF. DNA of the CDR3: TGTGCCAGCAGTGAAGACCGGGACAGGACCTACGAGCAGTACTTC.

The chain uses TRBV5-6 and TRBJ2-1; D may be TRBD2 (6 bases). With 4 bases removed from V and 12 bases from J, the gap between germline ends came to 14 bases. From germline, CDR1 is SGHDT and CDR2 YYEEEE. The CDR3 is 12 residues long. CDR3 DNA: TGTGCCAGCAGCCTCGGGGGTATGGGGCAGTTCTTC. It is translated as CASSLGGMGQFF.

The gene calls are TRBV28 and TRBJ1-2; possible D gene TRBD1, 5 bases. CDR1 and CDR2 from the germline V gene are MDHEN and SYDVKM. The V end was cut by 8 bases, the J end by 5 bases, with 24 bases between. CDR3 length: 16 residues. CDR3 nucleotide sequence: TGTGCCAGCGGATACGTTAACCGACAGAGCCTTTATGGCTACACCTTC. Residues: CASGYVNRQSLYGYTF.

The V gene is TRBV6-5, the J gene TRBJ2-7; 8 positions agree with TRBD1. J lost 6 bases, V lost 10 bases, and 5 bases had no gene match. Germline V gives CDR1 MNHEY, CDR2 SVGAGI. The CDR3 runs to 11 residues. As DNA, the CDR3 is TGTGCCACTCGACAGGGGTTCGAGCAGTACTTC. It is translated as CATRQGFEQYF.

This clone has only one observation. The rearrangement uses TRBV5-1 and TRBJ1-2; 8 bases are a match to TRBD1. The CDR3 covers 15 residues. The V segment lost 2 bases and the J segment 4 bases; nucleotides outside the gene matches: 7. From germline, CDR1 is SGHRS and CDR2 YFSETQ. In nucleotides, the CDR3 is TGCGCCAGCAGCTTAGGTACAGGGGGGACCTATGGCTACACCTTC. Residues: CASSLGTGGTYGYTF.

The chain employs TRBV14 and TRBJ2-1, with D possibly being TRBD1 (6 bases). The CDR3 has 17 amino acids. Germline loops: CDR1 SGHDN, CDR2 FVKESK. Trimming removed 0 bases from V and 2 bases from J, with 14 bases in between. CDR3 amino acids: CASSQDTGQRTYNEQFF. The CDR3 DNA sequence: TGTGCCAGCAGCCAAGATACGGGACAACGAACCTACAATGAGCAGTTCTTC.

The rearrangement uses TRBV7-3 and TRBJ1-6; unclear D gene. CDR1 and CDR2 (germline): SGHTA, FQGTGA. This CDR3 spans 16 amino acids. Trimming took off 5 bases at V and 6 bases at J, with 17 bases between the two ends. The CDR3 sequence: CASSDPWQEVNSPLHF. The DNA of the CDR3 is TGTGCCAGCAGCGACCCCTGGCAGGAGGTTAATTCACCCCTCCACTTT.

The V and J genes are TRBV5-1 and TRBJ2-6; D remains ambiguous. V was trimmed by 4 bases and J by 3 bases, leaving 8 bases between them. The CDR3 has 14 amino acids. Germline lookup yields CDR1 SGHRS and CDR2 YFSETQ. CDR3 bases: TGCGCCAGCAGCCCTACGGGTGGGGCCAACGTCCTGACTTTC. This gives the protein CASSPTGGANVLTF.

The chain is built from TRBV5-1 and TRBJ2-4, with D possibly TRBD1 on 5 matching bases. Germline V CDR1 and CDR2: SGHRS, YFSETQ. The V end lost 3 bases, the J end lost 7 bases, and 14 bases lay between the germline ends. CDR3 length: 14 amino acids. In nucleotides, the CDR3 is TGCGCCAGCAGCTCAGACACCTACAGGAACATTCAGTACTTC. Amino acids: CASSSDTYRNIQYF.

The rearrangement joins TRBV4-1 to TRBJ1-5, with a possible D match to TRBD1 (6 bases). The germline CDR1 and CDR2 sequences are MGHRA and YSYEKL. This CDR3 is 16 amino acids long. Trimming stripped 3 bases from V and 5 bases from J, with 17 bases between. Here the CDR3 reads CASSQGRGGVHQPQHF. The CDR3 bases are TGCGCCAGCAGCCAGGGGAGAGGGGGGGTTCATCAGCCCCAGCATTTT.

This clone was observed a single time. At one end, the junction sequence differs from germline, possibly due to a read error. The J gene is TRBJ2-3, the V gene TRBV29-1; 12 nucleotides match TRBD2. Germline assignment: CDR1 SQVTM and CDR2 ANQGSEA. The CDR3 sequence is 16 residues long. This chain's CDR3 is CSGELAGGWIIDTQYF. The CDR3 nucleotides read TGCAGCGGTGAACTAGCGGGGGGCTGGATAATAGATACGCAGTATTTT.

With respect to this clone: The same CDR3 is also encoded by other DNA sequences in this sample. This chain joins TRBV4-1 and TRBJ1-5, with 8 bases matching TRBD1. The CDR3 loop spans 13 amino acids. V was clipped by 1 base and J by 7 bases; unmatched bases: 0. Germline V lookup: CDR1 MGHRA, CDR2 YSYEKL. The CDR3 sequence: CASSQAGGQPQHF. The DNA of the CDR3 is TGCGCCAGCAGCCAAGCAGGGGGCCAGCCCCAGCATTTT.

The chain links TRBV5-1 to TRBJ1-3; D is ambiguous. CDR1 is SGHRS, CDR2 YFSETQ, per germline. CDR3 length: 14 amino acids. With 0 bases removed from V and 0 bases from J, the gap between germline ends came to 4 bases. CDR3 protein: CASSLALSGNTIYF. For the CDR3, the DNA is TGCGCCAGCAGCTTGGCCCTCTCTGGAAACACCATATATTTT.

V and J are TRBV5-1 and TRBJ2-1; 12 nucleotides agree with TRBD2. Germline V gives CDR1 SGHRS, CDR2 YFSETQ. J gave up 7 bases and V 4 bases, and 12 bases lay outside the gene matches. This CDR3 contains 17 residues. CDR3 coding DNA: TGCGCCAGCAGCCCTAGCCCGACTAGCGGGGGAAGGAATGAGCAGTTCTTC. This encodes CASSPSPTSGGRNEQFF.

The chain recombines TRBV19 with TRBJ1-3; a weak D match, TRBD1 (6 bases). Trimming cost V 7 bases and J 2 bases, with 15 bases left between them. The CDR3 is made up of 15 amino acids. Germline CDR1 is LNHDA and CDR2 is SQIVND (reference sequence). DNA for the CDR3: TGTGCCAGTACGAGACAGGTGGAACCTGGAAACACCATATATTTT. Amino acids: CASTRQVEPGNTIYF.